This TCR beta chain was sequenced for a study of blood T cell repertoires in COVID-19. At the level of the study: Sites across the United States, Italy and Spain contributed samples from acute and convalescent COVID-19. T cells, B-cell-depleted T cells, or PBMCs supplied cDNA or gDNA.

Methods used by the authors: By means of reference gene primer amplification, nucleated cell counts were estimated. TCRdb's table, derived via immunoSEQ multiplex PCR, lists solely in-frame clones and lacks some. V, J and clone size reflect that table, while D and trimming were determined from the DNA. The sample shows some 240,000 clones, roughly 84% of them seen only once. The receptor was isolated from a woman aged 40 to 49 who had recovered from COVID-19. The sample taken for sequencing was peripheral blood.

CDR3 coding DNA: TGCGCCAGCAGCCTTTACCCACCGGGACAAAATCAAGAGACCCAGTACTTC. This codes for CASSLYPPGQNQETQYF. The chain employs TRBV4-1 and TRBJ2-5, with D possibly TRBD1 on 6 matching bases. CDR1 and CDR2 (germline): MGHRA, YSYEKL. CDR3 length equals 17 residues. The ends were cut back, 4 bases at V and 2 bases at J, with 20 bases in the middle.